The present T cell receptor (beta chain) was sequenced within a study of PD-L1 blockade in urothelial cancer. Study details: The patients had undergone anywhere from 0 to 3 prior chemotherapy regimens.

Libraries were prepared by immunoSEQ multiplex PCR; TCRdb keeps only in-frame clonotypes and omits some of them. The data hold tens of thousands of clones, with about 68% observed a single time. CDR3 length: 16 amino acids. The V gene lost 6 bases and the J gene lost 0 bases, with 16 bases spanning the gap. Looked up from germline, CDR1 is MDHEN and CDR2 is SYDVKM. Time point noted: pretreatment peripheral blood. This specimen consisted of PBMCs, obtained around atezolizumab (anti-PD-L1) treatment. The TCR comes from a man between 65 and 85 years old with urothelial cancer. The chain carries TRBV28 and TRBJ2-3, with D maybe TRBD1 (6 bases). The CDR3 region is CASSRPRTDSTDTQYF. In nucleotides, the CDR3 is TGTGCCAGCAGCCGACCTCGGACAGATAGCACAGATACGCAGTATTTT.